A selection of T cell receptor beta chains follows, all from one sample in a study of tumor and adjacent non-tumor tissue in lung cancer. TCRdb reprocessed the multiplex PCR reads with MiXCR, giving one entry per CDR3 protein. Here the sample spans around 70,000 distinct CDR3 sequences, around 73% being singletons. What was sequenced was lung tumor tissue. All receptors derive from a man between 60 and 70 years old with non-small cell lung cancer. Both conserved end residues are part of each CDR3. Clone size appears in some rows only: once, few, many, or a class for an expanded clone.

size,J,V,CDR3
-,TRBJ2-3,TRBV6-5,CASRRGMADTQYF
many,TRBJ1-1,TRBV14,CASSQVVGLKTEAFF
-,TRBJ2-7,TRBV12-3/TRBV12-4,CPSSFGRYRNRAYEQYF
-,TRBJ1-1,TRBV5-1,CASSLGNGATDAFF
few,TRBJ2-3,TRBV6-6,CTSSYMDRDTQYF
-,TRBJ2-7,TRBV6-1,CDSSELLRVEAYF
-,TRBJ2-3,TRBV5-5,CGSTRWGEQPDTQYF
-,TRBJ2-1,TRBV6-1,CASNTREYNEQFF
-,TRBJ1-1,TRBV6-2/TRBV6-3,CAGRTTGAEAFF
many,TRBJ1-2,TRBV6-1,CASSELRGQGGYTF
-,TRBJ2-1,TRBV10-1,CASSFSGSSYIEQFF
-,TRBJ2-2,TRBV5-1,CASSFAAGELFF
-,TRBJ2-7,TRBV6-1,CAISEAEFGAFEQYF
-,TRBJ2-7,TRBV7-9,CASSILVLSEGTYEQYF
-,TRBJ2-2,TRBV20-1,CSTTPADSRTGELFF
-,TRBJ2-5,TRBV29-1,CSFMIPHGKTQYF
-,TRBJ2-7,TRBV20-1,CNAREGLVGGRVQHF
few,TRBJ2-1,TRBV19,CASTSSLADRNNEQFF
-,TRBJ2-7,TRBV29-1,CSATMGGQGSHEQYF
-,TRBJ2-3,TRBV6-6,CASSYRDDRANTQYF
-,TRBJ2-1,TRBV5-6,CASSVESRSYNEQFF
many,TRBJ2-2,TRBV10-1,CASSELAGGPTGELFF
once,TRBJ1-2,TRBV20-1,CSVRIGRGYAF
-,TRBJ1-2,TRBV11-1,CASGNGRDNYGYTF
-,TRBJ2-2,TRBV20-1,CGASPGRARGELFF
few,TRBJ2-7,TRBV7-8,CASSLYGLGSSYEQYF
few,TRBJ1-1,TRBV30,CAWMRYTEAFF
medium-sized,TRBJ2-2,TRBV6-1,CASSEGLDTGELFF
many,TRBJ2-3,TRBV11-2,CASSRVGLGTDTQYF
-,TRBJ2-7,TRBV20-1,CGARRGLAGGRERYF
-,TRBJ2-1,TRBV5-4,CASSLIAGGPYIEQLF
few,TRBJ2-1,TRBV9,CASSVVAGSSYNEQFF
-,TRBJ2-5,TRBV29-1,CSTSHSYRQETQHF
once,TRBJ2-1,TRBV29-1,CSVRANRFRGVVVQFF
-,TRBJ2-5,TRBV11-3,CVSSHSGAGETLYF
few,TRBJ2-1,TRBV11-2,CASSSKFHGSSYNEQFF
few,TRBJ1-1,TRBV6-5,CASSYSRRGGAETFF
once,TRBJ2-1,TRBV20-1,CSARKDSERPRDYNEQLF
-,TRBJ1-5,TRBV10-3,CAISVERKRPQHF
-,TRBJ1-1,TRBV10-2,CASSRNRANTEVFF